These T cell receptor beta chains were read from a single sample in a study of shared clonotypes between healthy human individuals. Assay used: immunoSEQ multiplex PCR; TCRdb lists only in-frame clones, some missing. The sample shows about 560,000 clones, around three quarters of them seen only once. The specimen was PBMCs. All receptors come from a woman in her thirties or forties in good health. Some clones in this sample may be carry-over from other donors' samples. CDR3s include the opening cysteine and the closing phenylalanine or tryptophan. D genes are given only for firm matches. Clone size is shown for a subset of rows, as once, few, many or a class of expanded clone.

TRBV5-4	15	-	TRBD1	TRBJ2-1	CASSSTGGHIDEQFF	TGTGCCAGCAGCTCAACAGGGGGGCACATAGATGAGCAGTTCTTC
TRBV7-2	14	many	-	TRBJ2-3	CASSLSAGTDTQYF	TGTGCCAGCAGCTTATCTGCAGGGACAGATACGCAGTATTTT
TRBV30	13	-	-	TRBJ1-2	CAWSGGGNYGYTF	TGTGCCTGGAGTGGAGGGGGTAACTATGGCTACACCTTC
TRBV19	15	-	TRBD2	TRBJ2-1	CASSMGLAGVNEQFF	TGTGCCAGTAGTATGGGACTAGCTGGGGTCAATGAGCAGTTCTTC
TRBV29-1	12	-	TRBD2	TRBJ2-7	CSVAGTTYEQYF	TGCAGCGTGGCCGGGACTACCTACGAGCAGTACTTC
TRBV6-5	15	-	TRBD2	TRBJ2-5	CASSYSLAEDETQYF	TGTGCCAGCAGTTACTCGCTAGCGGAGGATGAGACCCAGTACTTC
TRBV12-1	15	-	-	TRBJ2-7	CASSLEPGLAVVEYF	TGTGCCAGCAGCTTGGAGCCGGGACTAGCGGTTGTAGAGTACTTC
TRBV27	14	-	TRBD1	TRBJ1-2	CASTPRGMNYGYTF	TGTGCCAGCACCCCCAGGGGGATGAACTATGGCTACACCTTC
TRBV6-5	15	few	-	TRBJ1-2	CASSSNLGLSYGYTF	TGTGCCAGCAGTTCAAACTTGGGACTTTCCTATGGCTACACCTTC
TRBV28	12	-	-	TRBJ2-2	CASSWDTGELFF	TGTGCCAGCAGTTGGGATACCGGGGAGCTGTTTTTT
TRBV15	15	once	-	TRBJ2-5	CATSRDPTNQETQYF	TGTGCCACCAGCCGCGACCCCACCAACCAAGAGACCCAGTACTTC
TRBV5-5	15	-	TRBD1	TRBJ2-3	CASSPRDRVGDTQYF	TGTGCCAGCAGCCCCCGGGACAGGGTAGGAGATACGCAGTATTTT
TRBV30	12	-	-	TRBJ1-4	CAWSPNWVKLFF	TGTGCCTGGAGCCCCAATTGGGTAAAACTGTTTTTT